This T cell receptor beta chain was documented in a study of T cells in Graves' hyperthyroidism and ophthalmopathy. Study-wide findings and caveats: In the blood, most expanded thyroid clonotypes above 0.001 appeared as well. Patients with ophthalmopathy were separated from those with stable hyperthyroidism by a 13 V-J model.

Cells are PBMCs isolated from around 9.4 ml of fresh blood. The CDR3 is 13 residues long. CDR1 and CDR2 (germline): SNHLY, FYNNEI. V was shortened by 3 bases and J by 4 bases, with 8 bases between the two germline ends. What was amplified from RNA transcripts were TCR beta CDR3 regions. In the first-round RT-PCR of the TCR CDR3, the HTBI primer set was used. TCRdb itself ran the multiplex PCR reads through MiXCR, one entry per CDR3 protein. Of around 600,000 distinct CDR3 sequences in the sample, roughly 15% were seen once. This clonotype was observed at least ten times. Its antigen is currently unknown.

This chain joins TRBV2 and TRBJ2-3, with no clear D. What was sequenced was blood. The source of this sequence is a woman aged 40 to 50 with Graves' ophthalmopathy. Written as DNA, the CDR3 is TGTGCCAGCAGTGAGTTCGCGGCAGATACGCAGTATTTT. Protein sequence: CASSEFAADTQYF.